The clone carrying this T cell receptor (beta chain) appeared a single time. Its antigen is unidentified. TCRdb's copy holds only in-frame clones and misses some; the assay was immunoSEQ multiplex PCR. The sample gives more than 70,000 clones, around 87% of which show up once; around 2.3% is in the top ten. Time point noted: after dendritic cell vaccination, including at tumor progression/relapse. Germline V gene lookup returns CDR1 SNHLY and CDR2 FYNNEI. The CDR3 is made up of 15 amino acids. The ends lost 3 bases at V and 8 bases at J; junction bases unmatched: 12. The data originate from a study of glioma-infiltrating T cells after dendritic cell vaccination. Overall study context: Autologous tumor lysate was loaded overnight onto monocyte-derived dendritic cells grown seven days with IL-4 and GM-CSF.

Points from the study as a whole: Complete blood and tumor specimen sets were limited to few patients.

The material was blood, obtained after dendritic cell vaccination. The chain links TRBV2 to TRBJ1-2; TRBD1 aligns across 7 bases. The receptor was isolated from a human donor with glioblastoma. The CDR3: CASSEGQRGVGGYTF. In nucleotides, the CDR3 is TGTGCCAGCAGTGAGGGACAGAGAGGGGTTGGAGGCTACACCTTC.